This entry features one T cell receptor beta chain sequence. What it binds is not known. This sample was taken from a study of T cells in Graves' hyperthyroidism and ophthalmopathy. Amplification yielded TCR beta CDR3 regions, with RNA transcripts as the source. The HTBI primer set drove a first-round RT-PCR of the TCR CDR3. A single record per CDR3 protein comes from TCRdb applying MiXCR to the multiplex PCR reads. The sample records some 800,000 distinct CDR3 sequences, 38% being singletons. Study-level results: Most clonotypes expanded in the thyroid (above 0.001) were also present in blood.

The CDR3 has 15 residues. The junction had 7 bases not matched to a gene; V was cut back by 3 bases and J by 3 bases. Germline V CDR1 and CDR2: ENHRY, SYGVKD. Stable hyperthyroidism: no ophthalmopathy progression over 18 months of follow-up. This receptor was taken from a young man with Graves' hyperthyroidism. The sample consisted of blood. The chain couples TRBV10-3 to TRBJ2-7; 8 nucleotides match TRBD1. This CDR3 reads CAISEGAGQDYEQYF. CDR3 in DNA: TGTGCCATCAGTGAAGGGGCGGGACAGGACTACGAGCAGTACTTC.